These 10 T cell receptor beta chains originate from one sample sequenced in a study of blood T cell repertoires in COVID-19. Using immunoSEQ multiplex PCR, the repertoire was profiled, and TCRdb retains in-frame clones only, with some absent. The sample lists 200,000 to 250,000 clones; more than 85% were seen once. What was sequenced was PBMCs or T cells enriched from blood (not recorded which). These receptors came from a woman under 40 who had recovered from COVID-19.

The rearrangement uses TRBV25-1 and TRBJ2-1; 10 bases agree with TRBD2. Germline CDR1 reads MGHDK; CDR2 reads SYGVNS. The CDR3 has 13 amino acids. The V and J ends lost 6 bases and 6 bases, in that order; junction bases with no gene match: 2. The CDR3 bases are TGTGCCAGCAGGGCTAGCGGGGGCAATGAGCAGTTCTTC. Translation: CASRASGGNEQFF. Variable domain in full (rest from reference TRBV25-1 and TRBJ2-1): EADIYQTPRYLVIGTGKKITLECSQTMGHDKMYWYQQDPGMELHLIHYSYGVNSTEKGDLSSESTVSRIRTEHFPLTLESARPSHTSQYLCASRASGGNEQFFGPGTRLTVL.

The chain links TRBV28 to TRBJ2-5, with TRBD1 matching 7 bases. Germline CDR1 reads MDHEN; CDR2 reads SYDVKM. The CDR3 has 15 amino acids. After removal of 5 bases from V and 1 base from J, the junction contained 7 bases not matched to a gene. The CDR3 coding sequence is TGTGCCAGCAGTCACTACTGGGACAGCCAAGAGACCCAGTACTTC. This translates into CASSHYWDSQETQYF.

The chain is built from TRBV19 and TRBJ1-2; TRBD1 aligns across 10 bases. This CDR3 comprises 17 residues. Germline V gives CDR1 LNHDA, CDR2 SQIVND (reference sequence). The J segment lost 5 bases and the V segment lost 5 bases, leaving 14 bases of the junction unmatched. The CDR3 DNA reads as TGTGCCAGTAGTCAGAGCAGACAGGGGGCTGGGACATATGGCTACACCTTC. Translation gives CASSQSRQGAGTYGYTF.

On this clone itself: Compared with germline, one end of the junction differs, possibly owing to a read error. This chain joins TRBV19 and TRBJ1-1; maybe TRBD1 (6 bases). Germline V lookup: CDR1 LNHDA, CDR2 SQIVND (reference sequence). The CDR3 length is 11 residues. Written as DNA, the CDR3 is TGTGCCCCTGACAGGACACCAACTACCATCTTT. Encoded protein: CAPDRTPTTIF. Using reference TRBV19 and TRBJ1-1 for the parts outside the CDR3, the full variable domain is DGGITQSPKYLFRKEGQNVTLSCEQNLNHDAMYWYRQDPGQGLRLIYYSQIVNDFQKGDIAEGYSVSREKKESFPLTVTSAQKNPTAFYLCAPDRTPTTIFGQGTRLTVV.

The chain links TRBV18 to TRBJ2-1; 9 bases line up with TRBD1. V shed 4 bases, J shed 4 bases, and the junction held 8 bases outside the gene matches. CDR1 and CDR2 from the germline V gene are KGHSH and LQKENI. The CDR3 spans 16 residues. DNA of the CDR3: TGTGCCAGCTCACAGCTTACAGGGGGCGGGTACAATGAGCAGTTCTTC. It encodes CASSQLTGGGYNEQFF.

This chain links TRBV28 with TRBJ1-3, with 7 bases lining up with TRBD1. The V gene's germline CDR1 is MDHEN and CDR2 SYDVKM. With V trimmed by 3 bases and J by 0 bases, 8 bases remained unmatched. This CDR3 spans 17 amino acids. CDR3 loop: CASSLGQYLLSGNTIYF. In DNA form, the CDR3 reads TGTGCCAGCAGTTTGGGACAGTATCTGCTCTCTGGAAACACCATATATTTT.

The chain combines TRBV28 with TRBJ1-1; 8 bases are a match to TRBD1. CDR3 length: 13 residues. In germline, CDR1 is MDHEN, CDR2 SYDVKM. Germline trimming cut 1 base from V and 8 bases from J; bases unmatched to any gene: 3. The chain's CDR3 is CASSLSGGREAFF. The CDR3 DNA is TGTGCCAGCAGTTTATCAGGGGGCAGGGAAGCTTTCTTT.

The chain recombines TRBV28 with TRBJ1-1; D not resolved. Trimming pared 2 bases from V and 1 base from J, leaving 8 bases between. The germline V gene encodes CDR1 MDHEN and CDR2 SYDVKM. The CDR3 totals 14 residues. This CDR3 reads CASSLREWNTEAFF. CDR3 DNA: TGTGCCAGCAGTTTAAGGGAGTGGAACACTGAAGCTTTCTTT.

This clone was detected a few times. This rearrangement joins TRBV4-1 to TRBJ1-5, with 7 bases matching TRBD1. The V segment lost 1 base and the J segment 4 bases; nucleotides outside the gene matches: 1. The germline V gene encodes CDR1 MGHRA and CDR2 YSYEKL. The CDR3 totals 14 residues. The CDR3 coding sequence is TGCGCCAGCAGCCAAGTGGGACAGAATCAGCCCCAGCATTTT. Translating gives CASSQVGQNQPQHF.

J is TRBJ1-2 and V is TRBV3-1 (or the pseudogene TRBV3-2), with D uncertain. CDR3 length: 11 residues. Trimming removed 0 bases from V and 7 bases from J, with 3 bases in between. Germline loops: CDR1 LGHDT, CDR2 YNNKEL (reference sequence). CDR3 protein: CASSQDVGYTF. The CDR3, as DNA: TGTGCCAGCAGCCAAGACGTTGGCTACACCTTC.